These T cell receptor beta chains were read from a single sample in a study of cytomegalovirus exposure and HLA in healthy donors. Libraries were prepared by immunoSEQ multiplex PCR; TCRdb keeps only in-frame clonotypes and omits some of them. The sample holds 45,000 to 65,000 clones, about 92% seen once. Sequencing input: PBMCs. Receptors were obtained from a woman aged 18-35 years in good health and CMV-seropositive. Both conserved end residues are part of each CDR3. D genes are given only for firm matches. A clone size is listed for some rows: how often the clone was seen (once, few, many), or a class if it is expanded.

TGTGCCAGCTCACCACGGTTCCCGGGACAGGGAGGTTTCGGGGAGCTGTTTTTT,CASSPRFPGQGGFGELFF,TRBV18,TRBJ2-2,NA,TRBD1
TGTGCCAGCAGCTTGACAGGGAACTCCTACGAGCAGTACTTC,CASSLTGNSYEQYF,TRBV11-3,TRBJ2-7,NA,TRBD1
TGCGCCAGCAGGCGAGCGGGGTCTAGCTCCTACAATGAGCAGTTCTTC,CASRRAGSSSYNEQFF,TRBV5-1,TRBJ2-1,once,TRBD2
TGTGCCTGGAGACTCCTTAACTATGGCTACACCTTC,CAWRLLNYGYTF,TRBV30,TRBJ1-2,NA,NA
TGTGCCAGCACCCAGGACAGGACCCTCCCTGCCTTCGAGCAGTACTTC,CASTQDRTLPAFEQYF,TRBV27,TRBJ2-7,NA,TRBD1
TGTGCCAGCAGTTCTGACGGAGGATCTTACAATGAGCAGTTCTTC,CASSSDGGSYNEQFF,TRBV2,TRBJ2-1,NA,NA
TGCGCCAGCAGTGACCAGGTGGGCGGCTACACCTTC,CASSDQVGGYTF,TRBV10-2,TRBJ1-2,few,NA
TGTGCCAGCAGTTACTCGAGAGGCTCTGAAGCTTTCTTT,CASSYSRGSEAFF,TRBV6-5,TRBJ1-1,NA,NA
TGTGCCAGCAGGCCGGGGGACAGGGGTCCCTATGAAGCTTTCTTT,CASRPGDRGPYEAFF,TRBV2,TRBJ1-1,few,TRBD1
TGTGCCAGCAGGGCTAGGGGGACCCAGTACTTC,CASRARGTQYF,TRBV6-5,TRBJ2-5,NA,NA
TGTGCCAGCAGCGTAGGGGAGAGGGTAGGAACAGATACGCAGTATTTT,CASSVGERVGTDTQYF,TRBV9,TRBJ2-3,NA,NA
TGTGCCAGCAGGGCCGGGACAGGGGTCTACGAGCAGTACTTC,CASRAGTGVYEQYF,TRBV2,TRBJ2-7,once,TRBD1
TGCGCCAGCAGTCATGGACTAACTGGGGGGGGAACTAGCACAGATACGCAGTATTTT,CASSHGLTGGGTSTDTQYF,TRBV5-1,TRBJ2-3,NA,TRBD2
TGTGCCAGTACGTCAGGGGGCTTATTTGGAGAGACCCAGTACTTC,CASTSGGLFGETQYF,TRBV19,TRBJ2-5,NA,TRBD1
TGTGCCAGCAGAGCGGGGCCATTCACAGATACGCAGTATTTT,CASRAGPFTDTQYF,TRBV28,TRBJ2-3,NA,TRBD2